Listed below are T cell receptor beta chains from one sample, sequenced in a study of graft-versus-host responses after intestinal transplantation. These receptors have no known antigen. TCRdb's table, derived via immunoSEQ multiplex PCR, lists solely in-frame clones and lacks some. This sample has about 98,000 clones, with about four fifths found just once. The specimen was unstimulated CD8+ T cells sorted from spleen or lymph node cells, collected before intestinal transplant. These receptors were taken from a human donor who received an intestinal transplant. Each CDR3 is given with its conserved first and last residue. Each record gives: CDR3 DNA, CDR3 protein, D gene, J gene, V gene, clone size. D genes are given only for firm matches. The listing skips clone size in some rows; elsewhere it reads once, few, many or a size class.

TGTGCCAGCAGCGTTACAGGGGGTACTGAAGCTTTCTTT,CASSVTGGTEAFF,TRBD1,TRBJ1-1,TRBV6-5,-
TGCGCCAGCAGCCAGGAAGGAGGGTCAGATACGCAGTATTTT,CASSQEGGSDTQYF,-,TRBJ2-3,TRBV4-1,-
TGTGCCTGGAGTGTGGGGGACTACGAGCAGTACTTC,CAWSVGDYEQYF,-,TRBJ2-7,TRBV30,-
TGTGCCAGCAGCTTCCCCGGGCAGTCCTACGAGCAGTACTTC,CASSFPGQSYEQYF,-,TRBJ2-7,TRBV7-9,-
TGTGCCAGCAGTTTTTACCCTTCGGATACGCAGTATTTT,CASSFYPSDTQYF,-,TRBJ2-3,TRBV27,-
TGCGCCAGCAGCCAAAGAATTGGGACAGGGATGGCCTACGAGCAGTACTTC,CASSQRIGTGMAYEQYF,TRBD1,TRBJ2-7,TRBV4-1,-
TGTGCCAGCAGTTTCTTGGAGGGCAATCAGCCCCAGCATTTT,CASSFLEGNQPQHF,-,TRBJ1-5,TRBV28,-
TGTGCCAGCAGTTACACACCTTCCGGGGAGCTGTTTTTT,CASSYTPSGELFF,-,TRBJ2-2,TRBV6-5,-
TGTGCCAGCAGCTTAGAGAGGATGGGCACTGAAGCTTTCTTT,CASSLERMGTEAFF,-,TRBJ1-1,TRBV7-6,-
TGCGCCAGCAGCCAACCACCTACAGGGGGACTTAACTATGGCTACACCTTC,CASSQPPTGGLNYGYTF,TRBD1,TRBJ1-2,TRBV4-1,-
TGCAGCGTTGAAGGGGTGGGGGATTTGAACACTGAAGCTTTCTTT,CSVEGVGDLNTEAFF,-,TRBJ1-1,TRBV29-1,-
TGTGCCAGCAGTCAGGGGGCGGCTGAAGCTTTCTTT,CASSQGAAEAFF,TRBD1,TRBJ1-1,TRBV28,-
TGTGCCAGCAGTGAAGCGCTTGGCTACGAGCAGTACTTC,CASSEALGYEQYF,-,TRBJ2-7,TRBV2,few
TGCGCCAGCAGCTTGGGACAGGGTGATTCACCCCTCCACTTT,CASSLGQGDSPLHF,TRBD1,TRBJ1-6,TRBV5-1,-
TGCGCCAGCAGCTTGGAGGGCGAGCAGTACTTC,CASSLEGEQYF,-,TRBJ2-7,TRBV5-1,-
TGTGCCAGCAGCTTGACTAGCGGGGGGAGAGATACGCAGTATTTT,CASSLTSGGRDTQYF,TRBD2,TRBJ2-3,TRBV13,-
TGTGCCAGCAGCCCGGACAAGACCAAAAACACCGGGGAGCTGTTTTTT,CASSPDKTKNTGELFF,-,TRBJ2-2,TRBV7-6,-
TGTGCCAGCAGTCAGGGGTCACGTGGTCCTGAGTTGTTCACCGGGGAGCTGTTTTTT,CASSQGSRGPELFTGELFF,-,TRBJ2-2,TRBV11-3,-
TGTGCCAGCAGCTTGGGACTAGCTCATGAGACCCAGTACTTC,CASSLGLAHETQYF,TRBD2,TRBJ2-5,TRBV11-2,-
TGTGCCAGCAGCTTAGAAGAGGTGGGGATAAGAGATACGCAGTATTTT,CASSLEEVGIRDTQYF,-,TRBJ2-3,TRBV7-2,-
TGCAGCGTTGCCAAACTAGCGGGCCCCTACAATGAGCAGTTCTTC,CSVAKLAGPYNEQFF,TRBD2,TRBJ2-1,TRBV29-1,once
TGTGCCAGCAGCGTAGCGACAGGGTTAGGGGCCTCTGGGGCCAACGTCCTGACTTTC,CASSVATGLGASGANVLTF,TRBD1,TRBJ2-6,TRBV9,-
TGTGCCGAGGGAGGGGACAGAGCCTACGAGCAGTACTTC,CAEGGDRAYEQYF,-,TRBJ2-7,TRBV2,-
TGTGCCAGCAGCCCCCGGGAGGGGTCCTCCTACAATGAGCAGTTCTTC,CASSPREGSSYNEQFF,TRBD2,TRBJ2-1,TRBV11-3,-
TGTGCCAGCAGCCGCCCGGGGGGGGCGGCTGGAAACACCATATATTTT,CASSRPGGAAGNTIYF,-,TRBJ1-3,TRBV4-2,-
TGTGCCAGCAGCCAAGTCGGGGAGAATGAGCAGTTCTTC,CASSQVGENEQFF,-,TRBJ2-1,TRBV4-2,once
TGTGCCAGCAGCCAAGAGAGCGGGGGGGCCTACGAGCAGTACTTC,CASSQESGGAYEQYF,TRBD2,TRBJ2-7,TRBV4-2,-
TGCGCCAGCAGGGGACTAGCGGGGGATAATCCCAATGAGCAGTTCTTC,CASRGLAGDNPNEQFF,TRBD2,TRBJ2-1,TRBV10-2,-
TGCAGCGGAACGGGGACTAGCGGGAGAGGTTACGAGCAGTACTTC,CSGTGTSGRGYEQYF,TRBD2,TRBJ2-7,TRBV29-1,-
TGTGCCAGCAGCTTGGCCGGTGACAGAGGGTATAGCAATCAGCCCCAGCATTTT,CASSLAGDRGYSNQPQHF,-,TRBJ1-5,TRBV5-6,-
TGCGCCAGCAGCCTAATGGACCCCGTCCGGGACGAGCAGTACTTC,CASSLMDPVRDEQYF,-,TRBJ2-7,TRBV10-2,-
TGTGCCAGCAGCAAAGGCGGGGGGGCGGGAGCCATTCCCTACGAGCAGTACTTC,CASSKGGGAGAIPYEQYF,-,TRBJ2-7,TRBV21-1,-
TGTGCCAGCAGTCTTAGCCTAAATTCACCCCTCCACTTT,CASSLSLNSPLHF,-,TRBJ1-6,TRBV6-6,once
TGTGCTAGTGGGATACTGTGGACTCACCGCTACTCCTTCACAGATACGCAGTATTTT,CASGILWTHRYSFTDTQYF,-,TRBJ2-3,TRBV12-5,-
TGTGCCAGCAGTTACTCGGGACAGGGGGTTACAGAGACCCAGTACTTC,CASSYSGQGVTETQYF,TRBD1,TRBJ2-5,TRBV6-5,-
TGTGCCAGCAGTTGGTCTAGGGGCGGTCAGCCCCAGCATTTT,CASSWSRGGQPQHF,-,TRBJ1-5,TRBV28,-
TGTGCCAGCAGACCGACAGGGGAGGAGGATCGTGGCTACACCTTC,CASRPTGEEDRGYTF,TRBD1,TRBJ1-2,TRBV5-6,-
TGTGCCAGCAGACCGAACAGGGGGCGAAAATGCGAGCAGTACTTC,CASRPNRGRKCEQYF,TRBD1,TRBJ2-7,TRBV6-5,-
TGTGCCGGCCACGACTTCTACGAGCAGTACTTC,CAGHDFYEQYF,-,TRBJ2-7,TRBV2,few
TGTGCCAGCAGCGTAGCCGGATCTAACACCGGGGAGCTGTTTTTT,CASSVAGSNTGELFF,-,TRBJ2-2,TRBV9,-
TGCGCCAGCAGCCCCAAACTGGGAGAGCAGTTCTTC,CASSPKLGEQFF,-,TRBJ2-1,TRBV5-1,once
TGTGCCAGCAGCCTGGACAGGGGGGACGAGCAGTACTTC,CASSLDRGDEQYF,TRBD1,TRBJ2-7,TRBV13,-
TGTGCCAGCAGCGTAACGCAGGGAAGCACCGGGGAGCTGTTTTTT,CASSVTQGSTGELFF,-,TRBJ2-2,TRBV9,-
TGTGCCAGCAGTTACTCGGACAGGGCATCCCACGAGCAGTACTTC,CASSYSDRASHEQYF,TRBD1,TRBJ2-7,TRBV6-5,few
TGCGCCAGCAGCCCAGCCCCCGTTGGCGGTTCCTACGAGCAGTACTTC,CASSPAPVGGSYEQYF,-,TRBJ2-7,TRBV5-1,-
TGCGCCAGCAGCTTGGTAGCTAGCGGATACACAGATACGCAGTATTTT,CASSLVASGYTDTQYF,TRBD2,TRBJ2-3,TRBV5-1,-
TGTGCCAGCAGCTTGCAAGGGAACGAGCAGTACTTC,CASSLQGNEQYF,-,TRBJ2-7,TRBV5-4,-